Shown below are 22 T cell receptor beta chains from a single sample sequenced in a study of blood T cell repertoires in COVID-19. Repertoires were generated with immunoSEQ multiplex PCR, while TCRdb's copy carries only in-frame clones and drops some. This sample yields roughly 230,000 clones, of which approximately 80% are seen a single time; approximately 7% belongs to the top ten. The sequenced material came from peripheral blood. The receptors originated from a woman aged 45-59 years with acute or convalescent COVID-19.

CDR3 sequence: CASSPDRGAQETQYF. The CDR3 nucleotides are TGCGCCAGCAGCCCTGACAGGGGGGCTCAAGAGACCCAGTACTTC. This sequence joins TRBV5-1 and TRBJ2-5; 9 nucleotides align to TRBD1. Germline lookup yields CDR1 SGHRS and CDR2 YFSETQ. The V segment lost 4 bases and the J segment 2 bases; nucleotides outside the gene matches: 6. The CDR3 has 15 residues.

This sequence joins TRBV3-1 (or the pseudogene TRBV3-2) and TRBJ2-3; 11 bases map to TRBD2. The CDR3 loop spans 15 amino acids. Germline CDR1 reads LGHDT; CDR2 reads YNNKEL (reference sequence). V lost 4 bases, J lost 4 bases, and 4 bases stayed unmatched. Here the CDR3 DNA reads TGTGCCAGCAGCCGAAAACTAGCGGGAGCAGATACGCAGTATTTT. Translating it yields CASSRKLAGADTQYF.

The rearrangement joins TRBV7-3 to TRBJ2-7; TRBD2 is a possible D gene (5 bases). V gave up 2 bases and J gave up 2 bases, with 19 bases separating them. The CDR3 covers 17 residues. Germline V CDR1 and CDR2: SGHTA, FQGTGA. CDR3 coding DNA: TGTGCCAGCAGCTTAGGGTATGGTAGGACTTATACCTACGAGCAGTACTTC. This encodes CASSLGYGRTYTYEQYF. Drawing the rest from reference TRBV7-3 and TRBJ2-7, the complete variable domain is GAGVSQTPSNKVTEKGKYVELRCDPISGHTALYWYRQSLGQGPEFLIYFQGTGAADDSGLPNDRFFAVRPEGSVSTLKIQRTERGDSAVYLCASSLGYGRTYTYEQYFGPGTRLTVT.

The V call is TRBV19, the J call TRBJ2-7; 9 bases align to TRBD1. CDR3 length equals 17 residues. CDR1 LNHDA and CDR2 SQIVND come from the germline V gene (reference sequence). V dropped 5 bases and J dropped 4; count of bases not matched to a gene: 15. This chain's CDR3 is CASSSLFRDRARYEQYF. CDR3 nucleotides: TGTGCCAGTAGTTCGTTGTTCCGGGACAGGGCCAGGTACGAGCAGTACTTC.

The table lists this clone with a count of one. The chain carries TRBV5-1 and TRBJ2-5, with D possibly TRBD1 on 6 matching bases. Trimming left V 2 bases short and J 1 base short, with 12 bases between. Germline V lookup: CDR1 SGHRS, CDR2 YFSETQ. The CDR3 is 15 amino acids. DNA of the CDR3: TGCGCCAGCAGCTTAAATACAGGGATCCAAGAGACCCAGTACTTC. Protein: CASSLNTGIQETQYF.

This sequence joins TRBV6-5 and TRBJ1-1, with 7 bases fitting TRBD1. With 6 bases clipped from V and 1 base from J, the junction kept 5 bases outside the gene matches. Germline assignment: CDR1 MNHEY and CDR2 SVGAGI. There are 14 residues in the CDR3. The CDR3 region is CASSDRARNTEAFF. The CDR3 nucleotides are TGTGCCAGCAGCGACAGGGCCAGGAACACTGAAGCTTTCTTT.

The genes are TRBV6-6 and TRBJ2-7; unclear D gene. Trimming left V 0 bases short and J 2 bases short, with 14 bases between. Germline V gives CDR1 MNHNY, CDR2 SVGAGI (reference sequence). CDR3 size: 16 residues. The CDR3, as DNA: TGTGCCAGCAGTTACTCCGGTGGGCAGTACCCCTACGAGCAGTACTTC. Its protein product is CASSYSGGQYPYEQYF.

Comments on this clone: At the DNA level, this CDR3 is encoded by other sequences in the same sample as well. The DNA for the CDR3 is TGTGCCAGCAGCCTTAGCGGGAGAGGTACAGATACGCAGTATTTT. Its protein is CASSLSGRGTDTQYF. This chain uses TRBV7-9 with TRBJ2-3; 9 bases are shared with TRBD2. V trimming: 5 bases; J trimming: 3 bases; junction bases outside the gene matches: 6. This CDR3 has 15 amino acids. Germline V gives CDR1 SEHNR, CDR2 FQNEAQ (reference sequence).

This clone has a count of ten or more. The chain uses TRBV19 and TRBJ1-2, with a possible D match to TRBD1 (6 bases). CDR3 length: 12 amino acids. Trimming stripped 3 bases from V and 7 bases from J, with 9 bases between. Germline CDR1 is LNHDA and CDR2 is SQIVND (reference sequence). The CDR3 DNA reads TGTGCCAGTAGTATCGGGGGGCTTGGCTACACCTTC. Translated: CASSIGGLGYTF.

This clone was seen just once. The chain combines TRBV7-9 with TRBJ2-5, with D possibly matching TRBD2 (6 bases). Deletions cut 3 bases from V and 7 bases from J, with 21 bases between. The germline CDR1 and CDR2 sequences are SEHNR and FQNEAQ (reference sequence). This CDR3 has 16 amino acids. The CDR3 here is CASSLYGTGGWGTQYF. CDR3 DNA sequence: TGTGCCAGCAGCTTGTACGGGACCGGGGGTTGGGGGACCCAGTACTTC.

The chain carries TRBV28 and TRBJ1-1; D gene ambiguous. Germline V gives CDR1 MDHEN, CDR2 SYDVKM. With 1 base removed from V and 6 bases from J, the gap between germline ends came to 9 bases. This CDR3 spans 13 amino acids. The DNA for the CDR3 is TGTGCCAGCAGTTTATCCGCTAGCGCTGAAGCTTTCTTT. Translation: CASSLSASAEAFF.

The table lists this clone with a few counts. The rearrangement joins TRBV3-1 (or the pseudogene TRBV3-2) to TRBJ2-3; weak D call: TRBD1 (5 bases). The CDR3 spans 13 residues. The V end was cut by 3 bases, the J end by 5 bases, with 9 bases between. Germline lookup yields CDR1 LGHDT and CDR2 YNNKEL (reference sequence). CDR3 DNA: TGTGCCAGCAGCCAGAATAGGGGAGATACGCAGTATTTT. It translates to CASSQNRGDTQYF.

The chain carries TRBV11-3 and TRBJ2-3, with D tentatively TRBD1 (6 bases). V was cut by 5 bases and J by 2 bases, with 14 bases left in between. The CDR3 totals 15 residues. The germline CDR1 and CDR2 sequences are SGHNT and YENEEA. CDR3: CASSGRDTYTDTQYF. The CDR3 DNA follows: TGTGCCAGCAGCGGCCGGGACACCTACACAGATACGCAGTATTTT.

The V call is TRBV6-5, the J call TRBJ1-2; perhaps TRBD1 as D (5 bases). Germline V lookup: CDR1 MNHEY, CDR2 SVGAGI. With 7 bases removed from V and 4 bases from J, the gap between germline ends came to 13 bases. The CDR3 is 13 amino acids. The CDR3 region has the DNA TGTGCCAGCACCCAGGGCTGGGGCTATGGCTACACCTTC. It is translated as CASTQGWGYGYTF.

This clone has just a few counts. The CDR3 reads CSVVARTGYGYTF. The CDR3 DNA sequence: TGCAGCGTTGTTGCTAGGACAGGGTATGGCTACACCTTC. The chain couples TRBV29-1 to TRBJ1-2; 8 positions agree with TRBD1. The CDR3 is 13 residues long. Germline V CDR1 and CDR2: SQVTM, ANQGSEA. V was clipped by 4 bases and J by 5 bases; unmatched bases: 6.

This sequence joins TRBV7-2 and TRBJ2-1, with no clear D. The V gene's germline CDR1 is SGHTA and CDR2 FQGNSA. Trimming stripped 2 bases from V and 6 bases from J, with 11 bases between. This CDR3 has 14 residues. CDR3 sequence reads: CASSLNPRINEQFF. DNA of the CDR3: TGTGCCAGCAGCTTAAATCCCAGAATCAATGAGCAGTTCTTC.

The CDR3 DNA reads TGTGCCAGCAGTTTCAACAGGGGGTACAATCAGCCCCAGCATTTT. Amino acids: CASSFNRGYNQPQHF. The chain links TRBV28 to TRBJ1-5, with 8 bases identical to TRBD1. Germline V gene data show CDR1 as MDHEN and CDR2 as SYDVKM. The CDR3 loop spans 15 amino acids. Trimming removed 3 bases from V and 3 bases from J; junction bases left unmatched: 4. The complete variable domain, with remaining parts taken from reference TRBV28 and TRBJ1-5, reads DVKVTQSSRYLVKRTGEKVFLECVQDMDHENMFWYRQDPGLGLRLIYFSYDVKMKEKGDIPEGYSVSREKKERFSLILESASTNQTSMYLCASSFNRGYNQPQHFGDGTRLSIL.

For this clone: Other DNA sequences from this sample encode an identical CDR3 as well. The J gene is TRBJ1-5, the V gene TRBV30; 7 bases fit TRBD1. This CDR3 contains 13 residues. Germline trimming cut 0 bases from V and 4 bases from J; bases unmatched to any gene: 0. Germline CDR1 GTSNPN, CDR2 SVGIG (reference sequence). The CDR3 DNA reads TGTGCCTGGAGTGTACAGGGGAATCAGCCCCAGCATTTT. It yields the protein CAWSVQGNQPQHF.

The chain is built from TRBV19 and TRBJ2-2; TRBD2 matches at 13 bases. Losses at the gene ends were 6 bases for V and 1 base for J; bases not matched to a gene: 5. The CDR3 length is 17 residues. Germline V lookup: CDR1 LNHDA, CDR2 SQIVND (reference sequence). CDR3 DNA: TGTGCCAGTAGACCGCGGACTAGCGGGGGGAACACCGGGGAGCTGTTTTTT. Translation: CASRPRTSGGNTGELFF.

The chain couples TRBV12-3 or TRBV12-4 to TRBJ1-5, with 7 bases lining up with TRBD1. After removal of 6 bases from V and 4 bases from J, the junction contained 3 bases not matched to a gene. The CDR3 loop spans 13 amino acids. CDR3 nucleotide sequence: TGTGCCAGCAGGCGGGACAGAAATCAGCCCCAGCATTTT. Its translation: CASRRDRNQPQHF.

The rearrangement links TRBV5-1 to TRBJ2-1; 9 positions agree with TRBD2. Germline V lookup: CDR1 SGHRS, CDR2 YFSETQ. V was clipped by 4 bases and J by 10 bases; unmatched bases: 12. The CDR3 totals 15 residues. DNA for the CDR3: TGCGCCAGCAGCCCGGAGGCGGGAGGGCCGAGGGAGCAGTTCTTC. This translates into CASSPEAGGPREQFF.

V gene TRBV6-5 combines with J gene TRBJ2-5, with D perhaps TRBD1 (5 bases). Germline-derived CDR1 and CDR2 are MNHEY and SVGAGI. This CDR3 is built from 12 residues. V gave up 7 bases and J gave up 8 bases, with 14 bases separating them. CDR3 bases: TGTGCCAGCAAGACAGTACTGGCCACCCAGTACTTC. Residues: CASKTVLATQYF.